The entry that follows covers one TCR beta chain sequence. Its antigen is currently unknown. V was clipped by 3 bases and J by 3 bases; unmatched bases: 15. The CDR3 spans 21 residues. The germline V gene has CDR1 LGHNA and CDR2 YSLEER. PCR amplification relied on 60 Vbeta primers (plus 13 Jbeta primers). Measured with immunoSEQ multiplex PCR; TCRdb has only the in-frame clones, and not every one. This sample has some 220,000 clones, with roughly 91% found just once. This entry is derived from a study of cytomegalovirus exposure and HLA in healthy donors. Study-wide points: Later findings reportedly placed an Asian-associated ancestry cluster below the roughly 700-donor mean for N-insertions. Later work found most CMV-associated TCR beta chains apparently HLA-restricted.

V is TRBV4-3 and J is TRBJ2-1; 15 bases map to TRBD2. The sequenced sample consisted of PBMCs. This TCR came from a woman aged 18-29 years in good health and CMV-seronegative. The CDR3 DNA reads as TGCGCCAGCAGCCACGCCCTGACTCGGACTAGCGGGAGGGGGGACTACAATGAGCAGTTCTTC. Translated: CASSHALTRTSGRGDYNEQFF.